This T cell receptor beta chain was profiled in a study of OX40 agonist ivuxolimab in advanced cancers. Overall study context: Participants, roughly 80% male, averaged roughly 60 years of age, ranging from about 23 to 90.

This CDR3 has 16 amino acids. V was clipped by 3 bases and J by 2 bases; unmatched bases: 6. Germline V gives CDR1 KGHSH, CDR2 LQKENI. Using immunoSEQ multiplex PCR, the repertoire was profiled, and TCRdb retains in-frame clones only, with some absent. The repertoire consists of fewer than 40,000 clones, with under 80% occurring once and the leading ten covering roughly 9.7%. The origin of this receptor is an adult with an advanced solid tumor such as melanoma, head and neck, liver or kidney cancer. The chain combines TRBV18 with TRBJ2-2, with 7 bases aligning to TRBD1. The input for sequencing was CD4+ or CD8+ T cells sorted from blood, taken in a trial of the OX40 agonist ivuxolimab. The DNA of the CDR3 is TGTGCCAGCTCACCCACCCGACAGGGCAACACCGGGGAGCTGTTTTTT. It codes for CASSPTRQGNTGELFF.